Following are 23 T cell receptor beta chains from one sample sequenced in a study of cytomegalovirus exposure and HLA in healthy donors. It was with 60 Vbeta and 13 Jbeta primers that the PCR ran. Measured with immunoSEQ multiplex PCR; TCRdb has only the in-frame clones, and not every one. The table records about 190,000 clones, 85% of them present only once. The material sequenced was PBMCs. The receptors stem from a boy aged 2 to 10 in good health and CMV-seronegative.

The chain is built from TRBV19 and TRBJ2-6; D may be TRBD2 (5 bases). V shed 0 bases and J shed 1 base, with 7 bases lying between them. There are 16 residues in the CDR3. Germline V gene data show CDR1 as LNHDA and CDR2 as SQIVND (reference sequence). The CDR3 loop is CASSIDGGSGANVLTF. The CDR3 nucleotides are TGTGCCAGTAGTATAGATGGAGGTTCTGGGGCCAACGTCCTGACTTTC.

The genes are TRBV6-5 and TRBJ1-1; D gene uncertain. The ends were cut back, 4 bases at V and 0 bases at J, with 15 bases in the middle. In germline, CDR1 is MNHEY, CDR2 SVGAGI. The CDR3 has 16 amino acids. CDR3 residues: CASSFLSSLMNTEAFF. CDR3 DNA: TGTGCCAGCAGTTTCCTTAGTTCTTTGATGAACACTGAAGCTTTCTTT.

The CDR3 here is CASSSGVPDTQYF. The CDR3 nucleotides read TGTGCCAGCAGTTCGGGGGTACCAGATACGCAGTATTTT. The rearrangement links TRBV28 to TRBJ2-3; D is possibly TRBD2 (6 bases). In germline, CDR1 is MDHEN, CDR2 SYDVKM. The length of the CDR3 is 13 residues. Trimming shortened V by 4 bases and J by 4 bases, and 9 bases separated the two germline ends.

The chain couples TRBV9 to TRBJ1-1; D gene unclear. Germline V gives CDR1 SGDLS, CDR2 YYNGEE. This CDR3 comprises 14 residues. Between the trimmed V and J ends, which lost 4 bases and 2 bases, there was a span of 12 bases. The CDR3 loop reads CASSLYTVNTEAFF. CDR3 DNA sequence: TGTGCCAGCAGCCTCTATACAGTAAACACTGAAGCTTTCTTT.

The gene calls are TRBV11-1 and TRBJ2-2, with a weak D call TRBD1 (5 bases). From germline, CDR1 is SGHAT and CDR2 FQDESV (reference sequence). Trimming took 2 bases from V and 0 from J, leaving 7 bases between them. CDR3 length equals 15 residues. CDR3 sequence (DNA): TGTGCCAGCAGCTTACAGGGATCGAACACCGGGGAGCTGTTTTTT. Translating it yields CASSLQGSNTGELFF.

The V and J genes are TRBV2 and TRBJ1-3; 7 nucleotides align to TRBD1. The V and J ends lost 6 bases and 4 bases, in that order; junction bases with no gene match: 6. The CDR3 covers 14 residues. Germline-derived CDR1 and CDR2 are SNHLY and FYNNEI. The CDR3: CASSVDRAGNTIYF. In DNA form, the CDR3 reads TGTGCCAGCAGCGTAGACAGGGCCGGAAACACCATATATTTT.

V and J are TRBV7-9 and TRBJ2-1; D might be TRBD1 (6 bases). V was cut by 9 bases and J by 5 bases, with 17 bases left in between. The CDR3 has 14 amino acids. The germline V gene encodes CDR1 SEHNR and CDR2 FQNEAQ (reference sequence). CDR3 DNA: TGTGCCAGTCGACAGGTAAATAGGCACAATGAGCAGTTCTTC. This translates into CASRQVNRHNEQFF.

V gene TRBV10-2 combines with J gene TRBJ2-7; D perhaps matches TRBD1 (7 bases). V gave up 4 bases and J gave up 9 bases, with 16 bases separating them. CDR3 length equals 13 residues. Germline lookup yields CDR1 WSHSY and CDR2 SAAADI. The CDR3 region is CASSVDRDSRQYV. In DNA, the CDR3 is TGCGCCAGCAGTGTTGACAGGGACTCCCGGCAGTACGTC.

CDR3 region: CASSPPGVPNIQYF. The CDR3 coding sequence is TGTGCCAGCAGCCCACCAGGGGTTCCAAACATTCAGTACTTC. The V gene is TRBV4-2, the J gene TRBJ2-4; D is perhaps TRBD1 (6 bases). Germline CDR1 reads LGHNA; CDR2 reads YNFKEQ. CDR3 length equals 14 residues. The V gene lost 4 bases and the J gene lost 6 bases, with 13 bases spanning the gap.

This clone occurred a few times. V and J are TRBV27 and TRBJ1-6, with TRBD1 matching over 9 bases. In germline, CDR1 is MNHEY, CDR2 SMNVEV (reference sequence). The CDR3 extends over 15 amino acids. The J segment lost 5 bases and the V segment lost 8 bases, leaving 7 bases of the junction unmatched. The CDR3 DNA follows: TGTGCCAGCGGGGTTGGGACAGGGAATAATTCACCCCTCCACTTT. Translation: CASGVGTGNNSPLHF.

The chain couples TRBV11-3 to TRBJ2-3; D ambiguous. The V end lost 0 bases, the J end lost 0 bases, and 4 bases lay between the germline ends. CDR1 is SGHNT and CDR2 is YENEEA in the germline V gene. There are 14 residues in the CDR3. Written as DNA, the CDR3 is TGTGCCAGCAGCTTAGACGTTAGCACAGATACGCAGTATTTT. Its translation: CASSLDVSTDTQYF.

CDR3 nucleotides: TGTGCCAGCTCACCCTCCGAGGAGCAGTACTTC. Its translation is CASSPSEEQYF. The chain joins TRBV18 to TRBJ2-7; D unclear. Germline values: CDR1 KGHSH, CDR2 LQKENI. This CDR3 is built from 11 residues. The V gene lost 3 bases and the J gene lost 7 bases, with 7 bases spanning the gap.

The V gene is TRBV9, the J gene TRBJ2-2; the D gene is possibly TRBD2 (6 bases). CDR3 size: 16 residues. The V gene lost 0 bases and the J gene lost 6 bases, with 15 bases spanning the gap. CDR1 and CDR2 from the germline V gene are SGDLS and YYNGEE. The CDR3 protein is CASSVATGVGAGELFF. For the CDR3, the DNA is TGTGCCAGCAGCGTAGCTACGGGGGTCGGCGCCGGGGAGCTGTTTTTT.

This chain joins TRBV7-8 and TRBJ2-7, with 9 bases matching TRBD2. CDR1 and CDR2 (germline): SGHVS, FQNEAQ. V lost 5 bases and J lost 4; bases outside the gene matches: 12. The CDR3 covers 16 residues. CDR3 residues: CASSPRWASGTYEQYF. The CDR3 nucleotides are TGTGCCAGCAGCCCTCGATGGGCTAGCGGGACGTACGAGCAGTACTTC. The full variable domain, completed using reference TRBV7-8 and TRBJ2-7, is GAGVSQSPRYKVAKRGQDVALRCDPISGHVSLFWYQQALGQGPEFLTYFQNEAQLDKSGLPSDRFFAERPEGSVSTLKIQRTQQEDSAVYLCASSPRWASGTYEQYFGPGTRLTVT.

This chain connects TRBV10-1 to TRBJ2-5; D is uncertain. The germline V gene has CDR1 WNHNN and CDR2 SYGVQD (reference sequence). CDR3 length: 13 residues. Trimming removed 4 bases from V and 3 bases from J, with 9 bases in between. CDR3 sequence (DNA): TGCGCCAGCAGTGTTGGAGTAGAAGAGACCCAGTACTTC. Amino acid sequence: CASSVGVEETQYF.

DNA of the CDR3: TGTGCAAGTCGCTTAGGAGGGAAACAGGGGGCGAGTAGTGGCTACACCTTC. It specifies CASRLGGKQGASSGYTF. The chain combines TRBV12-2 with TRBJ1-2; the table assigns TRBD1, which was not confirmed against the DNA. TRBV12-2 is termed a pseudogene. This CDR3 region has 17 residues.

This clone was counted between two and nine times. This chain joins TRBV6-1 and TRBJ2-1; maybe TRBD2 (6 bases). The CDR3 runs to 14 residues. Trimming stripped 3 bases from V and 3 bases from J, with 9 bases between. The germline V gene has CDR1 MNHNS and CDR2 SASEGT. CDR3 DNA: TGTGCCAGCAGTGACCAGGGAGGCTACAATGAGCAGTTCTTC. This sequence encodes CASSDQGGYNEQFF.

The chain has TRBV28 and TRBJ1-5; D ambiguous. The CDR3 runs to 14 residues. Trimming removed 2 bases from V and 1 base from J, with 6 bases in between. Germline assignment: CDR1 MDHEN and CDR2 SYDVKM. The CDR3 spells CASSLGRSNQPQHF. The CDR3 DNA reads as TGTGCCAGCAGTTTAGGGAGAAGCAATCAGCCCCAGCATTTT.

The gene calls are TRBV4-1 and TRBJ1-5; unclear D gene. The CDR3 runs 14 residues. The V end lost 0 bases, the J end lost 4 bases, and 7 bases lay between the germline ends. CDR1 and CDR2 from the germline V gene are MGHRA and YSYEKL. The CDR3 here is CASSQESANQPQHF. CDR3 in DNA: TGCGCCAGCAGCCAAGAAAGCGCAAATCAGCCCCAGCATTTT.

The chain employs TRBV28 and TRBJ1-2; the match to TRBD1 covers 8 bases. The germline gives CDR1 MDHEN, CDR2 SYDVKM. Germline trimming cut 4 bases from V and 2 bases from J; bases unmatched to any gene: 9. The CDR3 has 16 amino acids. CDR3 nucleotides: TGTGCCAGCAGTTCAACCAGGGACAGGATAAACTATGGCTACACCTTC. Encoded protein: CASSSTRDRINYGYTF.

The chain uses TRBV28 and TRBJ2-1; tentatively, D is TRBD2 (6 bases). This CDR3 region has 16 residues. Germline V CDR1 and CDR2: MDHEN, SYDVKM. V was shortened by 6 bases and J by 4 bases, with 19 bases between the two germline ends. Here the CDR3 reads CASSLRRGSSYNEQFF. The CDR3 DNA is TGTGCCAGCAGCCTCCGCCGGGGGAGTTCGTACAATGAGCAGTTCTTC.

The rearrangement uses TRBV14 and TRBJ1-2; D not resolved. The CDR3 consists of 15 residues. CDR1 is SGHDN, CDR2 FVKESK, per germline. Trimming left V 0 bases short and J 3 bases short, with 11 bases between. CDR3 nucleotides: TGTGCCAGCAGCCAAGACCCGGACTGGGACTATGGCTACACCTTC. Translated: CASSQDPDWDYGYTF.

The rearrangement joins TRBV6-5 to TRBJ2-1; TRBD1 matches 12 bases. This CDR3 has 15 amino acids. Per the germline V gene, CDR1 is MNHEY and CDR2 is SVGAGI. V lost 6 bases to trimming and J lost 1 base; unmatched junction nucleotides: 1. CDR3 region: CASRGQGASYNEQFF. CDR3 nucleotide sequence: TGTGCCAGCAGGGGACAGGGGGCTTCCTACAATGAGCAGTTCTTC.